This TCR beta chain was sequenced for a study of T cell responses to AZD1222 COVID-19 vaccine. Findings of the study overall: Mapped onto spike, vaccine-associated CD4 TCRs spanned it and were dominant at 160-218 and 743-854.

Germline assignment: CDR1 LNHDA and CDR2 SQIVND (reference sequence). The CDR3 length is 15 residues. The junction had 4 bases not matched to a gene; V was cut back by 3 bases and J by 2 bases. The assay was immunoSEQ multiplex PCR, and TCRdb's table has in-frame clones only and misses some. The profile covers roughly 100,000 clones, with 93% appearing a single time and approximately 5% taken by the ten largest. Details on this clone: As yet, its antigen is unknown.

The rearrangement joins TRBV19 to TRBJ2-3; the match to TRBD1 covers 8 bases. This specimen consisted of peripheral blood, obtained on day 0 of AZD1222 vaccination. This TCR derives from an adult in good health. This CDR3 is CASSIGTGHTDTQYF. The CDR3 DNA sequence: TGTGCCAGTAGTATTGGGACAGGTCACACAGATACGCAGTATTTT.